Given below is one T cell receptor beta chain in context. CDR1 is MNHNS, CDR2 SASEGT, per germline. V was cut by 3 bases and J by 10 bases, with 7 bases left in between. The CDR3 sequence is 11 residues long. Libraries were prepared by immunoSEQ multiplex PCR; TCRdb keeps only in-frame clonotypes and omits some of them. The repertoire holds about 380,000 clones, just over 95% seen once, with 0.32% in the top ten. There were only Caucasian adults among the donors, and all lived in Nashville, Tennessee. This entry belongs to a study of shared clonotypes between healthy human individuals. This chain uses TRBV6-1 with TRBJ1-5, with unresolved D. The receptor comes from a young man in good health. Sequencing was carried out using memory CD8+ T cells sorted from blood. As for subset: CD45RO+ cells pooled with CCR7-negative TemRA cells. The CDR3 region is CASSDPSPQHF. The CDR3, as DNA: TGTGCCAGCAGTGACCCCTCACCCCAGCATTTT.